These 4 T cell receptor beta chains share one sample of origin, sequenced in a study of cytomegalovirus exposure and HLA in healthy donors. TCRdb keeps only in-frame clones here, not all; method: immunoSEQ multiplex PCR. The sample contains around 150,000 clones, roughly 80% of which appear only once. The source material was PBMCs. These receptor sequences come from a man aged 25 to 45 in good health and CMV-seropositive.

The genes are TRBV6-1 and TRBJ1-1; 8 bases match TRBD1. Trimming cost V 4 bases and J 5 bases; bases outside gene matches: 6. CDR1 and CDR2 from the germline V gene are MNHNS and SASEGT. There are 14 residues in the CDR3. The CDR3 region is CASSATGVWTEAFF. The DNA for the CDR3 is TGTGCCAGCAGTGCGACAGGGGTTTGGACTGAAGCTTTCTTT.

The J gene is TRBJ2-7, the V gene TRBV18; D call uncertain. Germline lookup yields CDR1 KGHSH and CDR2 LQKENI. This CDR3 has 14 amino acids. The V end lost 3 bases, the J end lost 0 bases, and 9 bases lay between the germline ends. The CDR3 sequence: CASSPNEVSYEQYF. CDR3 coding DNA: TGTGCCAGCTCACCGAACGAGGTCTCCTACGAGCAGTACTTC. The full variable domain, completed using reference TRBV18 and TRBJ2-7, is NAGVMQNPRHLVRRRGQEARLRCSPMKGHSHVYWYRQLPEEGLKFMVYLQKENIIDESGMPKERFSAEFPKEGPSILRIQQVVRGDSAAYFCASSPNEVSYEQYFGPGTRLTVT.

This chain connects TRBV7-2 to TRBJ1-2; a weak D match, TRBD1 (5 bases). There are 14 residues in the CDR3. Germline CDR1 SGHTA, CDR2 FQGNSA. Trimming pared 5 bases from V and 5 bases from J, leaving 15 bases between. The CDR3 is CASSKGREDYGYTF. The CDR3 DNA reads as TGTGCCAGCAGCAAGGGGAGGGAAGATTATGGCTACACCTTC.

V gene TRBV7-9 combines with J gene TRBJ1-5; 7 nucleotides align to TRBD1. The CDR3 extends over 17 amino acids. Trimming removed 5 bases from V and 7 bases from J; junction bases left unmatched: 17. In germline, CDR1 is SEHNR, CDR2 FQNEAQ (reference sequence). For the CDR3, the DNA is TGTGCCAGCAGCCTTGGGGACAGCTTGATTTCCGGACAGCCCCAGCATTTT. Protein: CASSLGDSLISGQPQHF.